This T cell receptor beta chain derives from a study of T-cell reconstitution after alpha-beta-depleted transplantation in children. Comments on this clonotype: What it binds is not known. This may be a read error, as it is one base from a much larger clone.

Notes on the study in general: In patients about two months after transplant, alpha-beta T cells reportedly arose from several hundred expanded graft clones. At the one-year point after transplant, T-cell counts and TCRbeta diversity were found to come mostly from T cells that had been newly produced. TCRbeta diversity was high at day 60 in some patients (a result of surviving recipient T cells and thymic progenitors).

Unique molecular identifiers were used to barcode this TCRbeta library. TCRdb called the PCR reads again in MiXCR, with one record for every CDR3 protein. The sample yields 600,000 to 700,000 distinct CDR3 sequences, around 13% seen once. This specimen consisted of PBMCs, obtained before TCRalphabeta/CD19-depleted stem cell transplant. The receptor's source is a girl aged 2 to 10 with congenital amegakaryocytic thrombocytopenia, due to receive a stem cell transplant.

The CDR3 sequence: CSASWIGGSSEQLF. In DNA form, the CDR3 reads TGCAGTGCTAGTTGGATAGGGGGGTCTAGTGAGCAGCTCTTC. The gene calls are TRBV20-1 and TRBJ2-1; D is tentatively TRBD1 or TRBD2 (6 bases each). This CDR3 is built from 14 residues. Germline lookup yields CDR1 DFQATT and CDR2 SNEGSKA (reference sequence).